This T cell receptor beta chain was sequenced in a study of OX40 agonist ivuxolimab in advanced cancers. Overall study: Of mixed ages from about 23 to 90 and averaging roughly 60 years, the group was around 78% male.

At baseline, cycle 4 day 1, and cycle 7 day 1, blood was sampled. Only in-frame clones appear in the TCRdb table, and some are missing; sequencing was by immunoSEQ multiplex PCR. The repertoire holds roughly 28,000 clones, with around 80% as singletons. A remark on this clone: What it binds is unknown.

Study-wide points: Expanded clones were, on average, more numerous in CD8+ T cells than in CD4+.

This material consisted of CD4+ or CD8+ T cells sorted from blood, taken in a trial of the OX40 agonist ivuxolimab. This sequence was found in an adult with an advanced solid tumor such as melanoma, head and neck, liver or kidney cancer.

CDR3: CASSQRQADSYEQYF. CDR3 nucleotides: TGTGCCAGTAGTCAGAGACAGGCCGACTCCTACGAGCAGTACTTC. The chain joins TRBV19 to TRBJ2-5, with TRBD1 as a possible D gene (6 bases). Near its end, the DNA agrees better with TRBJ2-7, so the J call may be wrong. The length of the CDR3 is 15 residues. Germline assignment: CDR1 LNHDA and CDR2 SQIVND (reference sequence).